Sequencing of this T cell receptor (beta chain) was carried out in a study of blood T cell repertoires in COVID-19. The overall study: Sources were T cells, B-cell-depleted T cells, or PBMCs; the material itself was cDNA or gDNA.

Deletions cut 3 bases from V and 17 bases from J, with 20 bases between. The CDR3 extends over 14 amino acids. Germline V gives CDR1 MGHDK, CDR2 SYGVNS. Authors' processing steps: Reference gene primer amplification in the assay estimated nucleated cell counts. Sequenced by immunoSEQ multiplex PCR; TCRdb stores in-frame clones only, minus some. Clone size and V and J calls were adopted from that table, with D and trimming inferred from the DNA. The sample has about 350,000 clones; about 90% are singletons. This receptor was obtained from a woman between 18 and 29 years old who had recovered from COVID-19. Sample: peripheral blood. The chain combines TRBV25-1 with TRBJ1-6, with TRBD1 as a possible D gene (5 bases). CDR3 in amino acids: CASSDPRAPIVFHF. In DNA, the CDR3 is TGTGCCAGCAGTGACCCCAGGGCACCGATCGTCTTCCACTTT.